The text below deals with one T cell receptor (beta chain). This clonotype came up a few times. Which antigen it targets is not known. No per-base quality is available; no much larger clone lies one base away. The reads were generated on an Illumina HiSeq 2500. Quantitative 5'-RACE with molecular barcodes was used to prepare TCR beta libraries. The original pipeline was this. Disease-linked TCR variants were identified with a new computational method built on a probabilistic model of VDJ rearrangement. TCRdb reran the public reads through fastp at Q25 and MiXCR, keeping productive beta chains. Each entry merges the rows of one CDR3 protein and shows their most common DNA and genes. The authors' filters were not applied to this entry. The sample table lists some 140,000 distinct CDR3 sequences, roughly 8.3% of them with a count of one. The biggest ten clones account for less than 7.5% of the sample. The data derive from a study of CD8 T cells in ankylosing spondylitis (TCRdb year 2017). Study-wide context: The study profiled T cell receptor beta repertoires in healthy donors and ankylosing spondylitis patients to find disease-linked TCR variants. The full study cohort comprised some 27 ankylosing spondylitis patients and 110 or so healthy donors. Peripheral blood samples were taken, and synovial fluid was additionally collected from ankylosing spondylitis patients.

For each ankylosing spondylitis patient, the synovial fluid sample was matched to a blood sample from that same patient. The paper's findings and limits, for the study overall: Some motif variants had previously been reported in the synovial fluid and blood of reactive arthritis patients, which suggests shared mechanisms of disease initiation. A TCR beta motif made up of several highly homologous amino acid variants appeared to be characteristic of blood from ankylosing spondylitis patients. The disease-linked clones were reported to be significantly enriched in matched synovial fluid samples from ankylosing spondylitis patients. A CD8+ phenotype was shown by the disease-linked clones, which were found at relatively low frequencies in peripheral blood.

Material for sequencing was synovial fluid, either unsorted or a sorted T cell fraction (not recorded which). This clonotype originated in a male donor with ankylosing spondylitis.

This receptor carries the CDR3 CSVAPLRGPEAFF. The bases are TGCAGCGTCGCCCCTTTGAGGGGCCCTGAAGCTTTCTTT. The rearranged chain carries TRBV29-1 and TRBJ1-1; the D gene is perhaps TRBD1, on 5 matching bases. V loses 6 bases of germline sequence and J loses 6 bases, and the interval between the two ends is 17 bases. The CDR3 has 13 amino acids, counting the end cysteine and phenylalanine. Only the CDR3 DNA stays, 39 bases, in frame from base 1. CDR1 and CDR2 are drawn from the germline V gene: SQVTM, ANQGSEA. Reference TRBV29-1 and TRBJ1-1 genes cover what lies past the CDR3, so the full variable domain is SAVISQKPSRDICQRGTSLTIQCQVDSQVTMMFWYRQQPGQSLTLIATANQGSEATYESGFVIDKFPISRPNLTFSTLTVSNMSPEDSSIYLCSVAPLRGPEAFFGQGTRLTVV.